What follows are 27 T cell receptor beta chains derived from one specimen sequenced in a study of T cell repertoires in cytomegalovirus infection. TCRdb redid the calling of the reads with MiXCR, one entry per CDR3 protein. The sample holds about 890,000 distinct CDR3 sequences, around 29% seen once. These TCRs are of unknown antigen specificity. The specimen comprised cultured CD8+ T cells from PBMCs, sampled from culture after CMV antigen stimulation. These TCRs come from a human donor in good health (CMV status not recorded). Some clones in this sample may be carry-over from other donors' samples.

The rearrangement joins TRBV5-1 to TRBJ1-4; 9 bases are a match to TRBD1. Trimming removed 4 bases from V and 8 bases from J; junction bases left unmatched: 9. Germline V CDR1 and CDR2: SGHRS, YFSETQ. This CDR3 has 15 residues. CDR3 coding DNA: TGCGCCAGCAGCCCGTGGACAGGGGCGATAGAAAAACTGTTTTTT. Translating gives CASSPWTGAIEKLFF. The variable domain in full, completed from reference TRBV5-1 and TRBJ1-4, reads KAGVTQTPRYLIKTRGQQVTLSCSPISGHRSVSWYQQTPGQGLQFLFEYFSETQRNKGNFPGRFSGRQFSNSRSEMNVSTLELGDSALYLCASSPWTGAIEKLFFGSGTQLSVL.

The chain combines TRBV6-2 or TRBV6-3 with TRBJ1-1; possible D gene TRBD1, 5 bases. The CDR3 extends over 14 amino acids. Trimming stripped 6 bases from V and 4 bases from J, with 15 bases between. Per germline, CDR1 MNHEY and CDR2 SVGEGT. DNA of the CDR3: TGTGCCAGCAGGCCCCGGGACCGTTGCACTGAAGCTTTCTTT. It is translated as CASRPRDRCTEAFF.

Turning to this clonotype: The conserved final phenylalanine or tryptophan is absent from the CDR3, which likely points to a read error. The DNA is omitted, as the CDR3 cannot be located on it reliably, and the CDR3 follows TCRdb's listing. The V gene is TRBV24-1, the J gene TRBJ2-1; TRBD1 reflects the table's D call only, with no check against the DNA. Germline-derived CDR1 and CDR2 are KGHDR and SFDVKD. The CDR3 totals 13 residues, both ends included. This CDR3 reads CATSDTTRDRVFL.

The chain is built from TRBV4-1 and TRBJ2-1; the D is unclear. The germline V and J ends were trimmed by 1 base and 3 bases, with 16 bases remaining between them. This CDR3 contains 17 residues. From germline, CDR1 is MGHRA and CDR2 YSYEKL. CDR3: CASSQAATENHYNEQFF. For the CDR3, the DNA is TGCGCCAGCAGCCAAGCTGCTACAGAGAACCACTACAATGAGCAGTTCTTC.

This clonotype was detected a few times. The rearrangement joins TRBV6-1 to TRBJ2-7; D uncertain. The germline V and J ends were trimmed by 6 bases and 6 bases, with 15 bases remaining between them. In germline, CDR1 is MNHNS, CDR2 SASEGT. There are 13 residues in the CDR3. The CDR3 region is CASSTGLLGEQYF. In DNA form, the CDR3 reads TGTGCCAGCAGCACCGGCCTGCTGGGCGAGCAGTACTTC.

There are many counts of this clonotype. The chain carries TRBV12-3 or TRBV12-4 and TRBJ2-1; 8 bases match TRBD1. The CDR3 length is 12 residues. V was pared by 5 bases and J by 7 bases, with 1 base of the junction left unmatched. CDR3 DNA: TGTGCCAGCAGTGGGGACAGGAATGAGCAGTTCTTC. It yields the protein CASSGDRNEQFF.

The chain's CDR3 is CASSQDRAGGARAFF. CDR3 bases: TGCGCCAGCAGCCAAGATCGGGCAGGGGGAGCGCGGGCTTTCTTT. The chain recombines TRBV4-1 with TRBJ1-1; 7 bases match TRBD1. The CDR3 is made up of 15 amino acids. Germline CDR1 MGHRA, CDR2 YSYEKL. The V segment lost 0 bases and the J segment 11 bases; nucleotides outside the gene matches: 12.

The gene calls are TRBV6-2 or TRBV6-3 and TRBJ1-2; maybe TRBD1 (5 bases). V was trimmed by 2 bases and J by 4 bases, leaving 11 bases between them. There are 14 residues in the CDR3. Germline CDR1 is MNHEY and CDR2 is SVGEGT. CDR3: CASSYHDRSYGYTF. The CDR3 DNA sequence: TGTGCCAGCAGTTACCATGACAGATCCTATGGCTACACCTTC.

This clonotype was seen only a few times. The chain is built from TRBV7-9 and TRBJ2-1; TRBD2 is a possible D gene (6 bases). The length of the CDR3 is 16 residues. Trimming stripped 5 bases from V and 4 bases from J, with 18 bases between. Per germline, CDR1 SEHNR and CDR2 FQNEAQ (reference sequence). CDR3 nucleotide sequence: TGTGCCAGCAGCCCCCGGGACTTCCTAACTTACAATGAGCAGTTCTTC. This gives the protein CASSPRDFLTYNEQFF.

Note on this clonotype: This is likely a read error, given that the CDR3 carries no conserved phenylalanine or tryptophan at its end. The CDR3 loop is CASSLGTGRNNQPQHS. CDR3 in DNA: TGTGCCAGCAGCTTAGGTACCGGGAGGAACAATCAGCCCCAGCATTCT. The chain is built from TRBV7-9 and TRBJ1-5; unclear D gene. The CDR3 extends over 16 amino acids. The V end was cut by 1 base, the J end by 3 bases, with 13 bases between. Germline V gene lookup returns CDR1 SEHNR and CDR2 FQNEAQ (reference sequence).

This clonotype was counted at least ten times. V is TRBV7-6 and J is TRBJ2-7, with TRBD1 matching 8 bases. Germline V gives CDR1 SGHVS, CDR2 FNYEAQ. V lost 1 base and J lost 0; bases outside the gene matches: 8. CDR3 length: 17 amino acids. The CDR3: CASSLVDRDLNSYEQYF. The CDR3, as DNA: TGTGCCAGCAGCTTAGTGGACAGGGACCTGAACTCCTACGAGCAGTACTTC.

CDR3 coding DNA: TGTGCCAGCAGTTTAATAAGGGGCATCCCTCCAGACAATGAGCAGTTCTTC. This gives the protein CASSLIRGIPPDNEQFF. The chain couples TRBV27 to TRBJ2-1; tentatively, D is TRBD1 (5 bases). CDR1 and CDR2 (germline): MNHEY, SMNVEV (reference sequence). Trimming left V 2 bases short and J 5 bases short, with 19 bases between. The CDR3 covers 17 residues.

This clonotype was seen more than once but under ten times. The chain is built from TRBV7-9 and TRBJ2-5; 11 nucleotides match TRBD2. Germline trimming cut 7 bases from V and 1 base from J; bases unmatched to any gene: 23. The germline V gene encodes CDR1 SEHNR and CDR2 FQNEAQ (reference sequence). The CDR3 is 21 residues long. CDR3: CASILRTSGPGPPWVQETQYF. CDR3 in DNA: TGTGCCAGCATCCTTAGGACTAGCGGGCCAGGACCCCCCTGGGTCCAAGAGACCCAGTACTTC.

CDR3 DNA sequence: TGTGCCAGCAGTACAGGGACTAGCAATCAGCCCCAGCATTTT. Its protein product is CASSTGTSNQPQHF. The V gene is TRBV6-2 or TRBV6-3, the J gene TRBJ1-5; a weak D match, TRBD1 (6 bases). Germline CDR1 and CDR2: MNHEY and SVGEGT. There are 14 residues in the CDR3. Trimming pared 5 bases from V and 0 bases from J, leaving 8 bases between.

In this sample, this clonotype turned up a few times. The chain carries TRBV7-6 and TRBJ1-4; no clear D. The V gene lost 5 bases and the J gene lost 6 bases, with 16 bases spanning the gap. The CDR3 sequence is 15 residues long. Germline V gene data show CDR1 as SGHVS and CDR2 as FNYEAQ. This chain's CDR3 is CASSTMGSEDEKLFF. The CDR3 coding sequence is TGTGCCAGCAGCACAATGGGCTCCGAGGATGAAAAACTGTTTTTT. Supplemented by reference TRBV7-6 and TRBJ1-4, the full variable domain reads GAGVSQSPRYKVTKRGQDVALRCDPISGHVSLYWYRQALGQGPEFLTYFNYEAQQDKSGLPNDRFSAERPEGSISTLTIQRTEQRDSAMYRCASSTMGSEDEKLFFGSGTQLSVL.

V gene TRBV6-6 combines with J gene TRBJ1-6, with no clear D. V lost 2 bases to trimming and J lost 9 bases, with 14 bases between them. Germline V CDR1 and CDR2: MNHNY, SVGAGI (reference sequence). CDR3 size: 15 residues. CDR3 loop: CASSYSSGLGSPLHF. The CDR3 nucleotides are TGTGCCAGCAGTTACAGCTCGGGGTTAGGTTCACCCCTCCACTTT.

The chain is built from TRBV6-1 and TRBJ2-1; the match to TRBD2 covers 8 bases. Per germline, CDR1 MNHNS and CDR2 SASEGT. The CDR3 covers 15 residues. Germline trimming cut 6 bases from V and 6 bases from J; bases unmatched to any gene: 10. CDR3: CASRKTSVGFNEQFF. DNA of the CDR3: TGTGCCAGCAGGAAGACTAGCGTGGGGTTCAATGAGCAGTTCTTC.

This clonotype was detected only a few times. This chain joins TRBV27 and TRBJ2-1; D not resolved. Germline CDR1 MNHEY, CDR2 SMNVEV (reference sequence). Trimming pared 0 bases from V and 2 bases from J, leaving 8 bases between. This CDR3 spans 15 amino acids. CDR3 loop: CASSLSRLAYNEQFF. The CDR3 DNA follows: TGTGCCAGCAGTTTATCGAGGCTAGCCTACAATGAGCAGTTCTTC.

This clonotype was counted at least ten times. V gene TRBV7-9 combines with J gene TRBJ2-7, with a tentative D call TRBD2 (6 bases). CDR1 SEHNR and CDR2 FQNEAQ come from the germline V gene (reference sequence). Trimming left V 4 bases short and J 0 bases short, with 10 bases between. The length of the CDR3 is 14 residues. CDR3 nucleotides: TGTGCCAGCAGCTCGGACGGGAGCTCCTACGAGCAGTACGTC. This translates into CASSSDGSSYEQYV.

This chain uses TRBV4-3 with TRBJ1-3; no definite D call. V lost 0 bases and J 4 bases, leaving 4 bases between the germline ends. This CDR3 comprises 13 residues. Germline-derived CDR1 and CDR2 are LGHNA and YSLEER. CDR3: CASSQEEGNTIYF. In DNA, the CDR3 is TGCGCCAGCAGCCAAGAAGAGGGAAACACCATATATTTT.

The chain uses TRBV5-1 and TRBJ2-7; possibly TRBD1 for D (6 bases). Trimming removed 1 base at V and 1 base at J, with 12 bases between. The CDR3 is 15 amino acids. Germline CDR1 reads SGHRS; CDR2 reads YFSETQ. The CDR3 DNA sequence: TGCGCCAGCAGCTTGTACAGGGTAACATCCTACGAGCAGTACTTC. This sequence encodes CASSLYRVTSYEQYF. Full variable domain (rest looked up from reference TRBV5-1 and TRBJ2-7): KAGVTQTPRYLIKTRGQQVTLSCSPISGHRSVSWYQQTPGQGLQFLFEYFSETQRNKGNFPGRFSGRQFSNSRSEMNVSTLELGDSALYLCASSLYRVTSYEQYFGPGTRLTVT.

The J gene is TRBJ1-1, the V gene TRBV2; D remains unclear. This CDR3 comprises 12 residues. V dropped 10 bases and J dropped 2 bases, with 11 bases sitting between them. The germline gives CDR1 SNHLY, CDR2 FYNNEI. The DNA for the CDR3 is TGTGCCACCCAGGCTGTTAACACTGAAGCTTTCTTT. This translates into CATQAVNTEAFF.

J is TRBJ1-5 and V is TRBV6-1, with unresolved D. Germline V gives CDR1 MNHNS, CDR2 SASEGT. The CDR3 totals 13 residues. Trimming cost V 4 bases and J 6 bases, with 10 bases left between them. CDR3 DNA: TGTGCCAGCAGTGCCTGGTTCGGTCAGCCCCAGCATTTT. Translated, it gives CASSAWFGQPQHF.

Here the CDR3 DNA reads TGTGCCACCCTAGGGACTAGCGGGGGGGCCGTTCATGAGCAGTTCTTC. As protein: CATLGTSGGAVHEQFF. The V gene is TRBV6-2 or TRBV6-3, the J gene TRBJ2-1, with 16 bases aligning to TRBD2. CDR3 length: 16 amino acids. After removal of 10 bases from V and 8 bases from J, the junction contained 11 bases not matched to a gene. Germline CDR1 is MNHEY and CDR2 is SVGEGT.

This chain connects TRBV5-6 to TRBJ1-2; D may be TRBD1 (6 bases). The CDR3 is 17 amino acids. The V end was cut by 5 bases, the J end by 2 bases, with 22 bases between. CDR1 is SGHDT, CDR2 YYEEEE, per germline. In DNA form, the CDR3 reads TGTGCCAGCAGTTGGGATACCCCGGGACACGCGAACTATGGCTACACCTTC. It yields the protein CASSWDTPGHANYGYTF.

This clonotype was counted a few times. V is TRBV12-3 or TRBV12-4 and J is TRBJ2-5; the D gene is possibly TRBD2 (5 bases). Trimming took 7 bases from V and 7 from J, leaving 13 bases between them. The CDR3 loop spans 12 amino acids. This chain's CDR3 is CASTPGEWTQYF. The CDR3 region has the DNA TGTGCCAGCACCCCCGGGGAGTGGACCCAGTACTTC.

The chain combines TRBV2 with TRBJ2-3; D not certain. This CDR3 comprises 14 residues. CDR1 and CDR2 from the germline V gene are SNHLY and FYNNEI. The V end lost 6 bases, the J end lost 6 bases, and 16 bases lay between the germline ends. The CDR3 region is CASRDGFERDTQYF. CDR3 in DNA: TGTGCCAGCAGGGATGGATTCGAACGGGATACGCAGTATTTT. Full variable domain (missing parts from reference TRBV2 and TRBJ2-3): EPEVTQTPSHQVTQMGQEVILRCVPISNHLYFYWYRQILGQKVEFLVSFYNNEISEKSEIFDDQFSVERPDGSNFTLKIRSTKLEDSAMYFCASRDGFERDTQYFGPGTRLTVL.